The source of this T cell receptor (beta chain) is a study of blood T cell repertoires in COVID-19 (TCRdb year 2020). General notes on the study: Samples covering the acute and convalescent phases of COVID-19 were provided by collaborators in the United States, Italy and Spain. HLA class I and class II types, where available, came from metadata supplied by the sample provider rather than from assay-based typing. The repertoires were made available in a free public database intended to serve as a resource for research on the immune response to SARS-CoV-2. Nearly every sample came with metadata listing a de-identified subject ID, COVID-19 status, age in years and sex. Deeply sampled blood TCRbeta repertoires from subjects exposed to, actively infected with, or recovered from COVID-19 were included in the dataset. The prospective study material was composed of cDNA or gDNA derived from T cells, B-cell-depleted T cells, or PBMCs. The samples were drawn from the first 160 participants of the ongoing ImmuneRACE study and from 1,200 or so subjects provided by 6 global collaborators. Points the paper makes about the study in general: Clinical and demographic metadata were provided uncurated, with the amount varying by source and participant.

Inclusive of the bounding cysteine and phenylalanine, the CDR3 is 13 residues long. Of the read, only the CDR3 DNA is kept; its 39 bases are in frame from base 1. The germline ends are 14 bases apart after V is trimmed by 8 bases and J by 4 bases. According to the germline V gene (reference sequence), CDR1 reads GTSNPN and CDR2 reads SVGIG. The immunoSEQ Assay, a bias-controlled multiplex PCR, was used to amplify TCRbeta CDR3 regions from genomic DNA. The paper's processing steps were these. Nucleated cell counts per sample were estimated from amplification of reference gene primers within the assay. Sequence reads were collapsed and filtered to measure the absolute abundance of every unique TCRbeta CDR3 rearrangement. For each sample, productive Simpson clonality was calculated as the square root of Simpson's diversity index across productive rearrangements. TCRdb took over this immuneACCESS table, retaining in-frame rearrangements with V and J assigned. Such tables are incomplete; in checked studies, under half of the missing clones stem from an unresolved V gene, and the remainder is unexplained. V, J and clone size reflect that table, while D and trimming were determined from the DNA. The sample table records about 160,000 clones; approximately 87% of these occur just once. The ten biggest clones cover under 4.5% of the sample.

Whole blood was collected in K2EDTA tubes by collaborating institutions according to the institutions' own protocols. For TCRbeta analysis, collaborators shipped samples as frozen whole blood, isolated PBMCs, or DNA extracted from either of those sample types. Points on this clone: Its antigen is still unknown. Base qualities were left out, and no much larger clone turns up one base away.

The rearranged segments are TRBV30 and TRBJ2-2; the D region possibly corresponds to TRBD1 (6 bases align). The TCR was taken from a woman in her 70s with acute or convalescent COVID-19. Sequenced material: peripheral blood. Read as DNA, the sequence is TGTGCCAGACAGGAACTGGGCACCGGGGAGCTGTTTTTT. Translated, this gives CARQELGTGELFF. The CDR3, completed at both ends by the reference TRBV30 and TRBJ2-2 genes, gives the full variable domain SQTIHQWPATLVQPVGSPLSLECTVEGTSNPNLYWYRQAAGRGLQLLFYSVGIGQISSEVPQNLSASRPQDRQFILSSKKLLLSDSGFYLCARQELGTGELFFGEGSRLTVL.